These 30 T cell receptor beta chains came from one sample sequenced in a study of radiotherapy plus CTLA-4 blockade in lung cancer. Clones were read by immunoSEQ multiplex PCR, and TCRdb kept only the in-frame ones, dropping some. The sample has fewer than 100,000 clones; 78% are singletons. The source was peripheral blood, collected from a patient treated with radiotherapy plus ipilimumab. These receptors all stem from a human donor with non-small cell lung cancer whose response to radiotherapy plus ipilimumab could not be evaluated. Some clones in this sample may be carry-over from other donors' samples.

The V and J genes are TRBV4-2 and TRBJ2-7; TRBD1 agrees at 7 bases. Germline V lookup: CDR1 LGHNA, CDR2 YNFKEQ. V dropped 5 bases and J dropped 2; count of bases not matched to a gene: 9. CDR3 size: 15 residues. For the CDR3, the DNA is TGTGCCAGCAGCACCGGGACAGTGCTTCCCTACGAGCAGTACTTC. This encodes CASSTGTVLPYEQYF.

The chain uses TRBV7-2 and TRBJ1-2; 9 bases are a match to TRBD1. V lost 6 bases to trimming and J lost 7 bases; unmatched junction nucleotides: 6. The CDR3 extends over 13 amino acids. Germline CDR1 SGHTA, CDR2 FQGNSA. The CDR3 DNA reads TGTGCCAGCAGACAGACAGGGGGAAGTGGCTACACCTTC. Translated, it gives CASRQTGGSGYTF.

This sequence joins TRBV27 and TRBJ2-2; TRBD2 might be the D (6 bases). Germline V gene data show CDR1 as MNHEY and CDR2 as SMNVEV (reference sequence). The CDR3 runs 12 residues. V was clipped by 7 bases and J by 6 bases, with 9 bases between them. The CDR3 region is CASMAGSGELFF. CDR3 nucleotide sequence: TGTGCCAGCATGGCGGGATCCGGGGAGCTGTTTTTT.

This sequence joins TRBV27 and TRBJ1-1; TRBD1 matches at 9 bases. After removal of 6 bases from V and 2 bases from J, the junction contained 4 bases not matched to a gene. The CDR3 spans 14 residues. Germline V CDR1 and CDR2: MNHEY, SMNVEV (reference sequence). CDR3 sequence (DNA): TGTGCCAGCAGACCCACAGGGGGCAACACTGAAGCTTTCTTT. Translating it yields CASRPTGGNTEAFF.

The CDR3 reads CASSWVQGGLEKLFF. The CDR3 region has the DNA TGTGCCAGCAGCTGGGTACAGGGCGGTTTGGAAAAACTGTTTTTT. The chain has TRBV11-2 and TRBJ1-4, with D perhaps matching TRBD1 (6 bases). V lost 4 bases to trimming and J lost 8 bases, with 17 bases between them. From germline, CDR1 is SGHAT and CDR2 FQNNGV. This CDR3 spans 15 amino acids.

The chain joins TRBV6-5 to TRBJ2-3; possibly TRBD2 for D (6 bases). V was cut by 5 bases and J by 1 base, with 13 bases left in between. The germline V gene encodes CDR1 MNHEY and CDR2 SVGAGI. This CDR3 is 15 amino acids long. Here the CDR3 reads CASSAASVGTDTQYF. CDR3 bases: TGTGCCAGCAGTGCGGCTAGCGTCGGCACAGATACGCAGTATTTT.

The chain couples TRBV6-5 to TRBJ1-1; 7 nucleotides line up with TRBD1. Germline V lookup: CDR1 MNHEY, CDR2 SVGAGI. This CDR3 spans 14 amino acids. Germline trimming cut 0 bases from V and 5 bases from J; bases unmatched to any gene: 3. The chain's CDR3 is CASSYSRGRTEAFF. The CDR3, as DNA: TGTGCCAGCAGTTACTCGAGGGGGCGGACTGAAGCTTTCTTT.

This chain uses TRBV4-1 with TRBJ1-5; TRBD1 is a possible D gene (5 bases). The CDR3 totals 16 residues. Germline assignment: CDR1 MGHRA and CDR2 YSYEKL. V was cut by 2 bases and J by 7 bases, with 18 bases left in between. CDR3 residues: CASSQFGTVGRQPQHF. DNA of the CDR3: TGCGCCAGCAGCCAATTTGGGACTGTCGGTCGGCAGCCCCAGCATTTT.

The sample holds a few counts of this clone. This chain links TRBV29-1 with TRBJ2-3, with no clear D. Germline values: CDR1 SQVTM, CDR2 ANQGSEA. Trimming shortened V by 7 bases and J by 5 bases, and 7 bases separated the two germline ends. The CDR3 consists of 10 residues. The CDR3 region is CSGREDTQYF. The DNA for the CDR3 is TGCAGCGGCCGAGAAGATACGCAGTATTTT.

This chain links TRBV6-6 with TRBJ2-7; TRBD1 matches 10 bases. The CDR3 has 15 amino acids. J gave up 2 bases and V 6 bases, and 7 bases lay outside the gene matches. CDR1 MNHNY and CDR2 SVGAGI come from the germline V gene (reference sequence). Here the CDR3 reads CASRTQDRGAYEQYF. In DNA, the CDR3 is TGTGCCAGCAGGACCCAGGACAGGGGGGCCTACGAGCAGTACTTC.

The genes are TRBV5-1 and TRBJ1-2, with 7 bases identical to TRBD1. V dropped 4 bases and J dropped 5; count of bases not matched to a gene: 11. The V gene's germline CDR1 is SGHRS and CDR2 YFSETQ. There are 15 residues in the CDR3. This chain's CDR3 is CASSPGQPLEYGYTF. The CDR3 DNA reads as TGCGCCAGCAGCCCGGGACAGCCCCTAGAATATGGCTACACCTTC. Variable domain in full (rest from reference TRBV5-1 and TRBJ1-2): KAGVTQTPRYLIKTRGQQVTLSCSPISGHRSVSWYQQTPGQGLQFLFEYFSETQRNKGNFPGRFSGRQFSNSRSEMNVSTLELGDSALYLCASSPGQPLEYGYTFGSGTRLTVV.

The rearrangement joins TRBV6-5 to TRBJ2-3; 11 bases fit TRBD2. The junction had 4 bases not matched to a gene; V was cut back by 2 bases and J by 3 bases. CDR3 length: 16 residues. CDR1 MNHEY and CDR2 SVGAGI come from the germline V gene. This CDR3 is CASSYTRLAGTDTQYF. As DNA, the CDR3 is TGTGCCAGCAGTTACACTCGACTAGCGGGGACAGATACGCAGTATTTT.

The genes are TRBV7-2 and TRBJ2-7; 7 bases line up with TRBD1. Germline V gene sequence: CDR1 SGHTA, CDR2 FQGNSA. With V trimmed by 4 bases and J by 3 bases, 3 bases remained unmatched. The CDR3 consists of 13 residues. The CDR3 DNA sequence: TGTGCCAGCAGCTCAAGGGACAGCTACGAGCAGTACTTC. This sequence encodes CASSSRDSYEQYF. Filled out from reference TRBV7-2 and TRBJ2-7, the complete variable domain reads GAGVSQSPSNKVTEKGKDVELRCDPISGHTALYWYRQSLGQGLEFLIYFQGNSAPDKSGLPSDRFSAERTGGSVSTLTIQRTQQEDSAVYLCASSSRDSYEQYFGPGTRLTVT.

This clone was recorded once. The genes are TRBV29-1 and TRBJ1-1, with TRBD1 matching 10 bases. The CDR3 contains 14 residues. Germline V lookup: CDR1 SQVTM, CDR2 ANQGSEA. V dropped 4 bases and J dropped 4; count of bases not matched to a gene: 6. CDR3 region: CSVVGTGVSTEAFF. Here the CDR3 DNA reads TGCAGCGTTGTTGGGACAGGGGTCTCCACTGAAGCTTTCTTT.

The chain links TRBV7-3 to TRBJ2-5, with a weak D call TRBD2 (6 bases). Germline CDR1 SGHTA, CDR2 FQGTGA. The CDR3 sequence is 14 residues long. V shed 5 bases and J shed 5 bases, with 15 bases lying between them. The CDR3 sequence is CASSLGGAGETQYF. The CDR3 DNA reads as TGTGCCAGCAGCCTAGGCGGGGCCGGGGAGACCCAGTACTTC.

This chain connects TRBV4-1 to TRBJ2-5; D call uncertain. CDR3 length: 15 amino acids. The ends were cut back, 0 bases at V and 1 base at J, with 9 bases in the middle. Germline assignment: CDR1 MGHRA and CDR2 YSYEKL. The CDR3 protein is CASSQDPTSQETQYF. DNA for the CDR3: TGCGCCAGCAGCCAAGATCCAACAAGCCAAGAGACCCAGTACTTC.

The chain links TRBV5-1 to TRBJ2-5; TRBD1 aligns across 7 bases. The CDR3 is 16 residues long. Looked up from germline, CDR1 is SGHRS and CDR2 is YFSETQ. The V and J ends lost 2 bases and 5 bases, in that order; junction bases with no gene match: 12. CDR3 residues: CASSLGTAGWGETQYF. The CDR3 DNA is TGCGCCAGCAGCTTAGGGACAGCCGGATGGGGTGAGACCCAGTACTTC.

The chain joins TRBV28 to TRBJ1-4, with 8 bases lining up with TRBD1. The CDR3 has 15 residues. Trimming cost V 4 bases and J 4 bases; bases outside gene matches: 5. CDR1 is MDHEN, CDR2 SYDVKM, per germline. CDR3 sequence: CASSSSGGYNEKLFF. CDR3 sequence (DNA): TGTGCCAGCAGTTCCTCAGGGGGCTATAATGAAAAACTGTTTTTT.

V is TRBV19 and J is TRBJ1-1; D unclear. V shed 2 bases and J shed 6 bases, with 22 bases lying between them. The CDR3 length is 17 residues. Germline V gene sequence: CDR1 LNHDA, CDR2 SQIVND (reference sequence). The CDR3 DNA reads as TGTGCCAGTAGTATAAGGTTGGGAGAGGGAGTGGTCGCTGAAGCTTTCTTT. This sequence encodes CASSIRLGEGVVAEAFF.

This clone was recorded once. The chain is built from TRBV4-2 and TRBJ2-2; no reliable D call. Trimming shortened V by 0 bases and J by 5 bases, and 4 bases separated the two germline ends. Germline-derived CDR1 and CDR2 are LGHNA and YNFKEQ. The CDR3 loop spans 13 amino acids. CDR3: CASSQDRTGELFF. CDR3 DNA sequence: TGTGCCAGCAGCCAAGACAGAACCGGGGAGCTGTTTTTT.

The chain links TRBV2 to TRBJ2-7, with D possibly TRBD1 on 5 matching bases. This CDR3 contains 12 residues. V gave up 3 bases and J gave up 12 bases, with 15 bases separating them. Germline CDR1 reads SNHLY; CDR2 reads FYNNEI. The CDR3 bases are TGTGCCAGCAGTGAGACCAAACAGGTCCCGTACTTC. Residues: CASSETKQVPYF.

The rearrangement links TRBV16 to TRBJ2-7; 12 bases fit TRBD2. Germline CDR1 is KGHSY and CDR2 is FQNENV. The V segment lost 3 bases and the J segment 7 bases; nucleotides outside the gene matches: 4. CDR3 length: 14 amino acids. The CDR3 coding sequence is TGTGCCAGCAGCCACTCCGGACTAGCGGGGGAGCAGTACTTC. This codes for CASSHSGLAGEQYF.

This clone was counted a single time. V usage is TRBV6-5 and J usage is TRBJ1-5; TRBD1 is a possible D gene (6 bases). The germline V gene encodes CDR1 MNHEY and CDR2 SVGAGI. Trimming removed 6 bases at V and 4 bases at J, with 16 bases between. The length of the CDR3 is 15 residues. The CDR3 DNA reads as TGTGCCAGCAGAGCCCTGACAGGTATTAATCAGCCCCAGCATTTT. It encodes CASRALTGINQPQHF.

The chain carries TRBV6-5 and TRBJ1-2; 9 bases line up with TRBD1. Unmatched junction bases numbered 5, after V lost 5 bases and J lost 1 base. The CDR3 runs 15 residues. In germline, CDR1 is MNHEY, CDR2 SVGAGI. This CDR3 reads CASSGGTGYNYGYTF. The CDR3 DNA follows: TGTGCCAGCAGTGGGGGGACAGGGTATAACTATGGCTACACCTTC.

The V and J genes are TRBV5-4 and TRBJ1-6, with 7 bases aligning to TRBD1. Germline assignment: CDR1 SGHNT and CDR2 YYREEE (reference sequence). V dropped 0 bases and J dropped 9; count of bases not matched to a gene: 12. The CDR3 is 17 residues long. Written as DNA, the CDR3 is TGTGCCAGCAGCTTGGGGGCCGACAGGGCGGGAAGTTCACCCCTCCACTTT. This gives the protein CASSLGADRAGSSPLHF.

The chain employs TRBV18 and TRBJ1-1; 7 positions match TRBD1. The CDR3 loop spans 16 amino acids. Germline V gene lookup returns CDR1 KGHSH and CDR2 LQKENI. The V segment lost 3 bases and the J segment 6 bases; nucleotides outside the gene matches: 13. The CDR3 DNA follows: TGTGCCAGCTCACCGTTATTTTTGACAGGGCTGGCTGAAGCTTTCTTT. This codes for CASSPLFLTGLAEAFF. The entire variable domain, with the rest obtained from reference TRBV18 and TRBJ1-1, is as follows: NAGVMQNPRHLVRRRGQEARLRCSPMKGHSHVYWYRQLPEEGLKFMVYLQKENIIDESGMPKERFSAEFPKEGPSILRIQQVVRGDSAAYFCASSPLFLTGLAEAFFGQGTRLTVV.

V gene TRBV4-2 combines with J gene TRBJ1-4, with 7 bases lining up with TRBD1. V trimming: 0 bases; J trimming: 5 bases; junction bases outside the gene matches: 12. The CDR3 consists of 18 residues. Germline CDR1 and CDR2: LGHNA and YNFKEQ. CDR3 sequence: CASSQETTRQGGNEKLFF. As DNA, the CDR3 is TGTGCCAGCAGCCAAGAGACTACCCGACAGGGCGGAAATGAAAAACTGTTTTTT.

This chain connects TRBV6-5 to TRBJ1-2, with TRBD1 matching over 9 bases. Germline CDR1 reads MNHEY; CDR2 reads SVGAGI. This CDR3 contains 15 residues. V trimming: 6 bases; J trimming: 7 bases; junction bases outside the gene matches: 12. This CDR3 reads CASSRPTGGAFGYTF. As DNA, the CDR3 is TGTGCCAGCAGCCGTCCTACAGGGGGCGCGTTTGGCTACACCTTC.

CDR3 sequence (DNA): TGCAGCGCGAACGACCAGACAGGAAGCACAGATACGCAGTATTTT. Translation gives CSANDQTGSTDTQYF. The chain has TRBV29-1 and TRBJ2-3, with D possibly being TRBD1 (6 bases). V was cut by 7 bases and J by 0 bases, with 17 bases left in between. The CDR3 covers 15 residues. CDR1 and CDR2 from the germline V gene are SQVTM and ANQGSEA.

The J gene is TRBJ1-2, the V gene TRBV5-6; D uncertain. The CDR3 runs 15 residues. CDR1 and CDR2 (germline): SGHDT, YYEEEE. Trimming removed 4 bases at V and 5 bases at J, with 18 bases between. CDR3 loop: CASSPLGPVEYGYTF. CDR3 coding DNA: TGTGCCAGCAGCCCACTGGGCCCTGTAGAATATGGCTACACCTTC.